The rows below give T cell receptor beta chains drawn from one sample of a study of T cell repertoires in cytomegalovirus infection. In TCRdb, the reads were re-called with MiXCR into one record per CDR3 protein. The table records about 530,000 distinct CDR3 sequences, around 27% of them present only once. The material sequenced was PBMCs. These receptor sequences come from a human donor in good health (CMV status not recorded). Some clones in this sample may be carry-over from other donors' samples. CDR3s leave out the opening cysteine and the closing phenylalanine or tryptophan. Where a row states a size, it is once, few, many or the class of an expanded clone; other rows omit it.

j_call: TRBJ1-1; v_call: TRBV7-4; clone_size: many; cdr3_length: 11; cdr3_aa: ASSSDMNTEAF
j_call: TRBJ2-3; v_call: TRBV27; clone_size: -; cdr3_length: 14; cdr3_aa: ASSSGLAGITDTQY
j_call: TRBJ2-2; v_call: TRBV7-9; clone_size: many; cdr3_length: 12; cdr3_aa: ASSFSGITGELF
j_call: TRBJ2-6; v_call: TRBV11-3; clone_size: -; cdr3_length: 18; cdr3_aa: ASSADGRGGLISGANVLT
j_call: TRBJ2-3; v_call: TRBV19; clone_size: -; cdr3_length: 15; cdr3_aa: ASSIGPLPPGTDTQY
j_call: TRBJ1-2; v_call: TRBV7-2; clone_size: many; cdr3_length: 12; cdr3_aa: ATSWAVDNYGYT
j_call: TRBJ1-2; v_call: TRBV29-1; clone_size: -; cdr3_length: 12; cdr3_aa: SVEKGTGYYGYT
j_call: TRBJ2-1; v_call: TRBV11-3; clone_size: -; cdr3_length: 16; cdr3_aa: ASSLASTSGSSYNEQF
j_call: TRBJ2-1; v_call: TRBV4-1; clone_size: -; cdr3_length: 14; cdr3_aa: ASRSQGRQGWYEQF
j_call: TRBJ2-5; v_call: TRBV7-2; clone_size: many; cdr3_length: 13; cdr3_aa: ASSLDGRQGETQY
j_call: TRBJ1-5; v_call: TRBV7-9; clone_size: -; cdr3_length: 11; cdr3_aa: DNPCYSNQPQH
j_call: TRBJ2-1; v_call: TRBV27; clone_size: -; cdr3_length: 15; cdr3_aa: ASSLERESYSYNEQF
j_call: TRBJ1-5; v_call: TRBV7-2; clone_size: many; cdr3_length: 13; cdr3_aa: ASSQSGQPNQPQH
j_call: TRBJ2-7; v_call: TRBV6-6; clone_size: -; cdr3_length: 14; cdr3_aa: ASSYSRWTVSYEQY
j_call: TRBJ2-3; v_call: TRBV6-1; clone_size: -; cdr3_length: 13; cdr3_aa: ASSYKGSGADTQY
j_call: TRBJ2-1; v_call: TRBV12-3/TRBV12-4; clone_size: -; cdr3_length: 15; cdr3_aa: ASSLLGLAGTRDEQF
j_call: TRBJ2-3; v_call: TRBV2; clone_size: -; cdr3_length: 12; cdr3_aa: ASSGQGGADTQY
j_call: TRBJ1-2; v_call: TRBV4-2; clone_size: few; cdr3_length: 13; cdr3_aa: ASSDGDRLNYGYT
j_call: TRBJ1-6; v_call: TRBV12-3/TRBV12-4; clone_size: -; cdr3_length: 13; cdr3_aa: ASSSRTSENSPLH
j_call: TRBJ1-5; v_call: TRBV7-9; clone_size: -; cdr3_length: 12; cdr3_aa: ASSTGGSNQPQH
j_call: TRBJ1-2; v_call: TRBV7-2; clone_size: many; cdr3_length: 9; cdr3_aa: ASSPGSGYT
j_call: TRBJ1-2; v_call: TRBV12-3/TRBV12-4; clone_size: few; cdr3_length: 11; cdr3_aa: ASRRQENYGYT
j_call: TRBJ2-7; v_call: TRBV12-3/TRBV12-4; clone_size: -; cdr3_length: 12; cdr3_aa: ASSLRQGIGEQY
j_call: TRBJ2-1; v_call: TRBV5-4; clone_size: -; cdr3_length: 13; cdr3_aa: ASSPQRLGNDEQF
j_call: TRBJ1-2; v_call: TRBV5-4; clone_size: -; cdr3_length: 11; cdr3_aa: ASSLSGQFGYT
j_call: TRBJ2-1; v_call: TRBV7-2; clone_size: -; cdr3_length: 13; cdr3_aa: ASSPRDTLSNEQF
j_call: TRBJ2-3; v_call: TRBV30; clone_size: once; cdr3_length: 11; cdr3_aa: AWTRRSSDTQY
j_call: TRBJ1-2; v_call: TRBV4-2; clone_size: -; cdr3_length: 16; cdr3_aa: ASSQERSQGAPRSGYT
j_call: TRBJ2-7; v_call: TRBV28; clone_size: -; cdr3_length: 11; cdr3_aa: ASRTPWSYEQY